Listed here is a single T cell receptor beta chain. TCRdb's copy holds only in-frame clones and misses some; the assay was immunoSEQ multiplex PCR. The data show approximately 100,000 clones, with roughly 88% seen just once and roughly 1.6% held by the top ten. This entry is derived from a study of OX40 agonist ivuxolimab in advanced cancers. Germline CDR1 is SGHRS and CDR2 is YFSETQ. J lost 6 bases, V lost 4 bases, and 11 bases had no gene match. The CDR3 spans 15 residues. The sequences come from CD4+ or CD8+ T cells sorted from blood, collected in a trial of the OX40 agonist ivuxolimab. J is TRBJ1-2 and V is TRBV5-1; 8 bases line up with TRBD1. The sequence was collected from an adult with an advanced solid tumor such as melanoma, head and neck, liver or kidney cancer. The CDR3 sequence: CASSQRTGHADGYTF. The CDR3 nucleotides are TGCGCCAGCAGCCAGCGGACAGGGCACGCCGATGGCTACACCTTC.